These 25 T cell receptor beta chains were all obtained from the same sample, sequenced in a study of human T cells and chemical hapten exposure. One entry per CDR3 protein results from TCRdb running MiXCR on the RACE reads. This sample carries approximately 110,000 distinct CDR3 sequences, nearly 35% of them seen once, and the ten largest clones take approximately 3%. This sample's time point: patch test 3, about 24 weeks after DPC sensitization. Treatment of the sample: therapeutic diphenylcyclopropenone sensitization with weekly scalp DPC. The source material was whole blood, sampled in connection with sensitization to the hapten diphenylcyclopropenone (DPC). The receptor source for this set is a man between 35 and 55 years old with alopecia areata. Some clones in this sample may be carry-over from other donors' samples.

The chain couples TRBV29-1 to TRBJ1-2; 7 bases fit TRBD1. The V gene's germline CDR1 is SQVTM and CDR2 ANQGSEA. With 7 bases clipped from V and 8 bases from J, the junction kept 10 bases outside the gene matches. The CDR3 is 12 residues long. This chain's CDR3 is CSAVGQRGGYTF. Here the CDR3 DNA reads TGCAGCGCCGTGGGACAGCGGGGCGGCTACACCTTC.

The DNA for the CDR3 is TGTGCCAGCCAAATGTGGGGTGAGACTGAAGCTTTCTTT. Its translation: CASQMWGETEAFF. The chain joins TRBV3-1 to TRBJ1-1; no clear D gene. The V gene's germline CDR1 is LGHDT and CDR2 YNNKEL (reference sequence). There are 13 residues in the CDR3. Deletions cut 8 bases from V and 5 bases from J, with 15 bases between.

At least ten counts were recorded for this clonotype. CDR3 residues: CSARVGASVDEQFF. CDR3 DNA sequence: TGCAGTGCTAGAGTCGGGGCTAGCGTTGATGAGCAGTTCTTC. The chain joins TRBV20-1 to TRBJ2-1, with D tentatively TRBD2 (6 bases). V was trimmed by 1 base and J by 8 bases, leaving 15 bases between them. From germline, CDR1 is DFQATT and CDR2 SNEGSKA (reference sequence). This CDR3 region has 14 residues.

This clonotype was seen a handful of times. V and J are TRBV28 and TRBJ2-3, with D perhaps matching TRBD2 (6 bases). Germline CDR1 MDHEN, CDR2 SYDVKM. V shed 6 bases and J shed 0 bases, with 16 bases lying between them. CDR3 length: 16 residues. The CDR3 DNA reads as TGTGCCAGCAGCCCCTGGTCCAGCGGGAGCACAGATACGCAGTATTTT. Its translation is CASSPWSSGSTDTQYF.

The V and J genes are TRBV28 and TRBJ2-5; 11 bases fit TRBD1. The V segment lost 4 bases and the J segment 2 bases; nucleotides outside the gene matches: 6. CDR1 and CDR2 from the germline V gene are MDHEN and SYDVKM. The CDR3 has 16 residues. CDR3 nucleotides: TGTGCCAGCAGTTCCTACCGGGACAGGGGGCAAGAGACCCAGTACTTC. This sequence encodes CASSSYRDRGQETQYF.

The chain carries TRBV3-1 and TRBJ2-2, with D possibly matching TRBD1 (6 bases). This CDR3 contains 17 residues. V gave up 3 bases and J gave up 0 bases, with 14 bases separating them. Germline V CDR1 and CDR2: LGHDT, YNNKEL (reference sequence). CDR3 bases: TGTGCCAGCAGCCAGCTCTGGGGGCTAACGAACACCGGGGAGCTGTTTTTT. Protein sequence: CASSQLWGLTNTGELFF.

This clonotype was seen more than once but under ten times. The V gene is TRBV9, the J gene TRBJ1-5; a weak D match, TRBD1 (5 bases). V lost 2 bases to trimming and J lost 5 bases, with 14 bases between them. The V gene's germline CDR1 is SGDLS and CDR2 YYNGEE. The CDR3 totals 15 residues. CDR3 residues: CASSVDSNLDQPQHF. The CDR3 DNA reads as TGTGCCAGCAGCGTCGACAGCAACCTTGATCAGCCCCAGCATTTT.

CDR3 nucleotides: TGTGCCAGCAGCTTAGCGCCGAAGCCGGACTATGGCTACACCTTC. Residues: CASSLAPKPDYGYTF. The rearrangement links TRBV7-2 to TRBJ1-2; no clear D. The CDR3 extends over 15 amino acids. CDR1 is SGHTA, CDR2 FQGNSA, per germline. Deletions cut 0 bases from V and 3 bases from J, with 11 bases between.

This clonotype was seen a few times. The chain is built from TRBV2 and TRBJ1-2; weak D call: TRBD1 (6 bases). The CDR3 spans 15 residues. The V end was cut by 4 bases, the J end by 2 bases, with 14 bases between. Germline CDR1 is SNHLY and CDR2 is FYNNEI. CDR3 DNA: TGTGCCAGCAGTGCGACGAGGGGGTTGAACTATGGCTACACCTTC. It codes for CASSATRGLNYGYTF. Based on the CDR3 plus reference TRBV2 and TRBJ1-2, the full variable domain is EPEVTQTPSHQVTQMGQEVILRCVPISNHLYFYWYRQILGQKVEFLVSFYNNEISEKSEIFDDQFSVERPDGSNFTLKIRSTKLEDSAMYFCASSATRGLNYGYTFGSGTRLTVV.

The chain carries TRBV24-1 and TRBJ2-3; 7 nucleotides agree with TRBD1. CDR1 and CDR2 (germline): KGHDR, SFDVKD. Trimming took 7 bases from V and 6 from J; bases not matched to a gene: 6. The CDR3 is 13 amino acids. The CDR3 region has the DNA TGTGCCACCAGACAGGGGCTTGAGGATACGCAGTATTTT. Amino acid sequence: CATRQGLEDTQYF.

This CDR3 is CASRSGLAYSKNIQYF. DNA for the CDR3: TGTGCCAGCAGGTCAGGACTAGCTTACTCCAAAAACATTCAGTACTTC. J is TRBJ2-4 and V is TRBV28; 8 positions match TRBD2. Germline CDR1 reads MDHEN; CDR2 reads SYDVKM. The CDR3 contains 16 residues. V lost 6 bases to trimming and J lost 2 bases; unmatched junction nucleotides: 9.

This clonotype was counted a few times. The V gene is TRBV6-5, the J gene TRBJ2-1; D possibly matches TRBD1 or TRBD2 (6 bases each). The germline V and J ends were trimmed by 5 bases and 7 bases, with 15 bases remaining between them. CDR1 and CDR2 from the germline V gene are MNHEY and SVGAGI. This CDR3 is built from 14 residues. DNA for the CDR3: TGTGCCAGCAGTCCGGAGACTAGGGGGAATGAGCAGTTCTTC. Translating gives CASSPETRGNEQFF.

This chain joins TRBV5-1 and TRBJ2-3; unclear D gene. Germline CDR1 is SGHRS and CDR2 is YFSETQ. The V end was cut by 1 base, the J end by 2 bases, with 11 bases between. There are 15 residues in the CDR3. CDR3 protein: CASSLPAYHTDTQYF. As DNA, the CDR3 is TGCGCCAGCAGCTTGCCGGCCTATCACACAGATACGCAGTATTTT.

There are a few counts of this clonotype. The chain couples TRBV12-3 or TRBV12-4 to TRBJ1-6, with TRBD1 as a possible D gene (6 bases). This CDR3 is 15 amino acids long. Trimming took 3 bases from V and 7 from J, leaving 13 bases between them. The CDR3, as DNA: TGTGCCAGCAGTTTGTGGGACACAGGCAATTCACCCCTCCACTTT. This gives the protein CASSLWDTGNSPLHF.

The chain is built from TRBV27 and TRBJ2-7; TRBD2 agrees at 7 bases. Germline CDR1 reads MNHEY; CDR2 reads SMNVEV (reference sequence). The CDR3 is made up of 14 amino acids. V trimming: 5 bases; J trimming: 1 base; junction bases outside the gene matches: 5. The CDR3 loop is CASSPQRGSYEQYV. CDR3 sequence (DNA): TGTGCCAGCAGTCCTCAGCGGGGATCCTACGAGCAGTACGTC.

The rearrangement links TRBV6-1 to TRBJ1-1; D is unresolved. Deletions cut 6 bases from V and 0 bases from J, with 8 bases between. This CDR3 comprises 13 residues. Germline lookup yields CDR1 MNHNS and CDR2 SASEGT. CDR3 loop: CASSRRVNTEAFF. As DNA, the CDR3 is TGTGCCAGCAGCCGCAGAGTGAACACTGAAGCTTTCTTT.

CDR3 nucleotide sequence: TGTGCCATCAGCGGCCTCGGGACAGGGCACGGGGAGCTGTTTTTT. This codes for CAISGLGTGHGELFF. The chain is built from TRBV10-3 and TRBJ2-2; 9 bases are a match to TRBD1. Unmatched junction bases numbered 9, after V lost 6 bases and J lost 7 bases. Germline-derived CDR1 and CDR2 are ENHRY and SYGVKD. The CDR3 has 15 amino acids.

The chain has TRBV4-3 and TRBJ1-2; D unclear. Germline values: CDR1 LGHNA, CDR2 YSLEER. This CDR3 is 12 amino acids long. Trimming left V 4 bases short and J 4 bases short, with 7 bases between. The CDR3 protein is CASSPGTYGYTF. DNA for the CDR3: TGCGCCAGCAGCCCTGGCACCTATGGCTACACCTTC.

The V call is TRBV11-2, the J call TRBJ2-3, with a tentative D call TRBD1 (5 bases). Germline V gives CDR1 SGHAT, CDR2 FQNNGV. Trimming took 1 base from V and 6 from J, leaving 11 bases between them. This CDR3 has 14 amino acids. This CDR3 reads CASSLVAAGDTQYF. The CDR3 nucleotides are TGTGCCAGCAGCTTAGTCGCGGCAGGGGATACGCAGTATTTT.

The rearrangement uses TRBV21-1 and TRBJ2-7; TRBD2, the table's D call, lacks a check against the DNA. TRBV21-1 is tagged as a pseudogene. The CDR3 runs to 11 residues. CDR3 loop: CASSPAREQYV. The DNA for the CDR3 is TGTGCCAGCAGCCCAGCTAGGGAGCAGTACGTC.

The rearrangement links TRBV5-1 to TRBJ2-7; D unclear. The germline gives CDR1 SGHRS, CDR2 YFSETQ. Deletions cut 0 bases from V and 5 bases from J, with 9 bases between. This CDR3 has 13 residues. The CDR3 here is CASSLASVHEQYF. CDR3 in DNA: TGCGCCAGCAGCTTGGCTTCGGTCCACGAGCAGTACTTC.

This clonotype was counted between two and nine times. V usage is TRBV11-1 and J usage is TRBJ2-3; TRBD2 might be the D (6 bases). There are 14 residues in the CDR3. The germline V gene has CDR1 SGHAT and CDR2 FQDESV (reference sequence). V lost 11 bases and J 0 bases, leaving 15 bases between the germline ends. The CDR3 bases are TGTGCCGTCCTTGGGAGGACTAGCACAGATACGCAGTATTTT. This gives the protein CAVLGRTSTDTQYF.

The chain joins TRBV13 to TRBJ2-6; tentative D call: TRBD1 (7 bases). CDR1 is PRHDT and CDR2 is FYEKMQ in the germline V gene (reference sequence). The CDR3 has 17 residues. V lost 5 bases and J 2 bases, leaving 16 bases between the germline ends. The CDR3 loop reads CASSPGGGWAGANVLTF. The CDR3 region has the DNA TGTGCCAGCAGCCCAGGAGGGGGCTGGGCTGGGGCCAACGTCCTGACTTTC.

The CDR3 region is CSARRESSYNQPQHF. CDR3 coding DNA: TGCAGTGCTAGACGGGAATCTTCCTACAATCAGCCCCAGCATTTT. V is TRBV20-1 and J is TRBJ1-5; no clear D gene. The germline V and J ends were trimmed by 2 bases and 3 bases, with 14 bases remaining between them. This CDR3 comprises 15 residues. Germline V CDR1 and CDR2: DFQATT, SNEGSKA (reference sequence).

This clonotype was seen more than once but under ten times. The J gene is TRBJ2-4, the V gene TRBV28; D is perhaps TRBD2 (5 bases). The CDR3 consists of 18 residues. The V end lost 3 bases, the J end lost 1 base, and 19 bases lay between the germline ends. CDR1 is MDHEN and CDR2 is SYDVKM in the germline V gene. CDR3 loop: CASSFEGIDNGAKNIQYF. CDR3 sequence (DNA): TGTGCCAGCAGTTTTGAGGGAATTGACAACGGGGCCAAAAACATTCAGTACTTC. The variable domain in full, with the rest retrieved from reference TRBV28 and TRBJ2-4, is DVKVTQSSRYLVKRTGEKVFLECVQDMDHENMFWYRQDPGLGLRLIYFSYDVKMKEKGDIPEGYSVSREKKERFSLILESASTNQTSMYLCASSFEGIDNGAKNIQYFGAGTRLSVL.